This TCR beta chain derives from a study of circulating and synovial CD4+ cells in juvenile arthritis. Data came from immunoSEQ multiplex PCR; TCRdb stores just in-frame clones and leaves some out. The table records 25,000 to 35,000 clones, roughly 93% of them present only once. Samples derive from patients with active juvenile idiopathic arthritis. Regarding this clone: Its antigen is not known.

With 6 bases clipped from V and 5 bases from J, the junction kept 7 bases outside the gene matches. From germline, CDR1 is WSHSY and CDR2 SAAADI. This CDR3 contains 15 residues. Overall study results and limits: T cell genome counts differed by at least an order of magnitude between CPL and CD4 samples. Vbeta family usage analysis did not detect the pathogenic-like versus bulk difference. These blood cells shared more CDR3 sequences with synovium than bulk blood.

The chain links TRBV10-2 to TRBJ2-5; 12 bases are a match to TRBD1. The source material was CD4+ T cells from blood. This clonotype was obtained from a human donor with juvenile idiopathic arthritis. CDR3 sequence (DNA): TGCGCCAGCAGGATATCGGGACAGGGGGCCGAGACCCAGTACTTC. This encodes CASRISGQGAETQYF.